The 5 T cell receptor beta chains below all came from one sample that was sequenced in a study of T cells in women clearing cervical HPV infection (dated by TCRdb to the late 2010s). The library came from the immunoSEQ multiplex PCR assay. The immuneACCESS repertoire file appears here via TCRdb, limited to in-frame rearrangements. These files lack a portion of the clones; in checked studies, under half of the deficit traces to unresolved V genes, and the cause of the others is not known. For this sample, the table gives more than 20,000 clones. Roughly 3.5% of the sample goes to the ten largest clones. The sequencing sample was made of blood buffy coat. The receptors originated from a woman between 18 and 75 years old with a cervical HPV16 infection that either progressed to CIN3+ or cleared (not recorded which).

Comment on this clone: Read sequence stops 3 residues before the CDR3 end, and the germline J gene provides the missing end. The V and J genes are TRBV6-2 or TRBV6-3 and TRBJ2-2, with 8 nucleotides matching TRBD2. CDR1 and CDR2 from the germline V gene are MNHEY and SVGEGT. Trimming cost V 6 bases and J 1 base; bases outside gene matches: 4. The CDR3 consists of 15 residues. The CDR3 region is CASRSSGGNTGELFF. The CDR3 bases that were read are TGTGCCAGCAGATCCAGCGGGGGGAACACCGGGGAG.

The DNA read from the CDR3 is TGTGCCAGCTCAGCTACAGGGTCGAAGAATGAAAAA. This gives the protein CASSATGSKNEK. The CDR3, in full, reads CASSATGSKNEKLFF. The rearrangement joins TRBV18 to TRBJ1-4, with D possibly TRBD1 on 6 matching bases. The observed sequence ends 3 residues before the CDR3 terminus, with the missing tail filled in from the germline J gene. This CDR3 region has 15 residues. Trimming left V 5 bases short and J 5 bases short, with 15 bases between. Germline loops: CDR1 KGHSH, CDR2 LQKENI.

As to this clone: Read data end 3 residues before the CDR3 end; the end is taken from the germline J gene. Other nucleotide sequences in the sample specify the same CDR3. The rearrangement joins TRBV7-6 to TRBJ1-1; 12 bases fit TRBD1. Germline values: CDR1 SGHVS, CDR2 FNYEAQ. The V and J ends lost 5 bases and 5 bases, in that order; junction bases with no gene match: 9. The CDR3 spans 16 residues. The CDR3 region is CASSRGTGGVGTEAFF. The sequenced CDR3 bases are TGTGCCAGCAGCCGGGGGACAGGGGGCGTGGGTACTGAA.

Concerning this clone itself: The CDR3 is cut off 3 residues early in the read; its end comes from the germline J gene. The chain recombines TRBV3-1 (or the pseudogene TRBV3-2) with TRBJ2-7; 10 bases are shared with TRBD2. Germline V lookup: CDR1 LGHDT, CDR2 YNNKEL (reference sequence). V was clipped by 3 bases and J by 2 bases; unmatched bases: 13. The CDR3 contains 18 residues. Here the CDR3 reads CASSHPMGAGGKTYEQYF. CDR3 DNA, as far as it was read: TGTGCCAGCAGCCATCCAATGGGAGCGGGGGGGAAAACCTACGAG.

In the case of this clone: The CDR3 extends 3 residues past the end of the read, so its final part is completed from the germline J gene. This rearrangement joins TRBV6-2 or TRBV6-3 to TRBJ2-5, with D perhaps TRBD2 (5 bases). From germline, CDR1 is MNHEY and CDR2 SVGEGT. This CDR3 is 15 amino acids long. V lost 4 bases and J lost 4, with 16 bases in between. CDR3 DNA (partial): TGTGCCAGCAGTTTCCACATGGCGGGTGTAGAGACC. Translated: CASSFHMAGVET. The whole CDR3 sequence reads CASSFHMAGVETQYF.